This record concerns one T cell receptor (beta chain) sequence. Antigen unknown. The sample originates from a study of OX40 agonist ivuxolimab in advanced cancers. For the study at large: Eligibility admitted prior anti-PD-1, anti-PD-L1 or anti-CTLA-4 therapy; 35% to 40% had some. Study-level points and caveats: Dosing at 0.1 to 3.0 mg/kg was accompanied by clonal expansion of CD4+ and CD8+ blood T cells by week 6. On average, CD8+ T cells had more expanded clones than CD4+.

The table came from immunoSEQ multiplex PCR; TCRdb's copy has only in-frame clones and leaves some out. The sample yields about 50,000 clones, just over 85% seen once. Germline CDR1 SQVTM, CDR2 ANQGSEA. Trimming left V 1 base short and J 3 bases short, with 9 bases between. This CDR3 contains 13 residues. Autoimmune disease history or systemic immunosuppression excluded patients. The sample here was CD4+ or CD8+ T cells sorted from blood, taken in a trial of the OX40 agonist ivuxolimab. The chain uses TRBV29-1 and TRBJ2-5; D is undetermined. This clonotype was sampled from an adult with an advanced solid tumor such as melanoma, head and neck, liver or kidney cancer. CDR3 DNA: TGCAGCGTTGAAGTGGGTGGGGAAGAGACCCAGTACTTC. Its translation is CSVEVGGEETQYF.